This is a list of T cell receptor beta chains from one sample in a study of CD8 T cells in ankylosing spondylitis. TCRdb reanalysed the 5' RACE reads using MiXCR and keeps one entry per CDR3 protein. Here the sample spans approximately 150,000 distinct CDR3 sequences, 40% to 50% being singletons. Sequenced input: synovial fluid, either unsorted or a sorted T cell fraction (not recorded which). The receptors stem from a male donor with ankylosing spondylitis. CDR3s include the opening cysteine and the closing phenylalanine or tryptophan. D genes are given only for firm matches. Size is omitted from some rows. Given values are once, few, many or a class for expanded clones.

D	V	size	J	CDR3	DNA
TRBD2	TRBV7-8	few	TRBJ2-1	CASSLGIQGTSVDNEQFF	TGTGCCAGCAGCTTAGGGATCCAAGGGACTAGCGTCGACAATGAGCAGTTCTTC
TRBD2	TRBV27	NA	TRBJ2-5	CASSLWGAGMETQYF	TGTGCCAGCAGTTTGTGGGGAGCGGGAATGGAGACCCAGTACTTC
NA	TRBV11-1	NA	TRBJ1-5	CASSLGPGSNQPQHF	TGTGCCAGCAGCTTAGGTCCAGGGAGCAATCAGCCCCAGCATTTT
NA	TRBV9	NA	TRBJ1-2	CASSLWWAGYTF	TGTGCCAGCAGCTTGTGGTGGGCTGGCTACACCTTC
NA	TRBV12-3/TRBV12-4	few	TRBJ2-5	CASSLYPPGLIRETQYF	TGTGCCAGCAGTTTGTACCCCCCGGGGCTGATCAGGGAGACCCAGTACTTC
TRBD2	TRBV6-1	NA	TRBJ2-5	CASSQGLAAQETQYF	TGTGCCAGCAGTCAGGGACTAGCGGCACAAGAGACCCAGTACTTC
TRBD1	TRBV2	few	TRBJ1-1	CASSDLGQLNTEAFF	TGTGCCAGCAGTGACTTGGGACAGCTTAACACTGAAGCTTTCTTT
TRBD1	TRBV7-9	many	TRBJ2-3	CASSPGTASTDTQYF	TGTGCCAGCAGCCCGGGGACAGCCAGCACAGATACGCAGTATTTT
TRBD1	TRBV6-1	few	TRBJ1-2	CASSPQGVYGYTF	TGTGCCAGTTCTCCCCAGGGGGTCTACGGCTACACCTTC
NA	TRBV12-3/TRBV12-4	few	TRBJ2-7	CASSLIAVRLNVTPKGYEQYF	TGTGCCAGCAGTTTAATTGCGGTTAGGTTAAATGTTACCCCTAAAGGGTACGAGCAGTACTTC
TRBD1	TRBV28	NA	TRBJ1-2	CASSGWTGVTDTF	TGTGCCAGCAGTGGATGGACAGGGGTAACGGACACCTTC
NA	TRBV12-3/TRBV12-4	NA	TRBJ2-7	CASSWTIHEQYF	TGTGCCAGCAGTTGGACTATCCACGAGCAGTACTTC
NA	TRBV27	NA	TRBJ2-5	CASSRTGTRHRDYPWETQYF	TGTGCCAGCAGTAGAACCGGGACCAGACACCGGGATTATCCCTGGGAGACCCAGTACTTC
TRBD1	TRBV7-9	NA	TRBJ2-7	CASSLGQGGYYEQYF	TGTGCCAGCAGCTTGGGACAGGGGGGGTACTACGAGCAGTACTTC
TRBD1	TRBV7-9	few	TRBJ2-4	CASSPYRGAAKNIQYF	TGTGCCAGCAGCCCGTACAGGGGCGCGGCCAAAAACATTCAGTACTTC
NA	TRBV7-9	few	TRBJ2-3	CASSPRITDTQYF	TGTGCCAGCAGCCCCCGGATCACAGATACGCAGTATTTT
TRBD2	TRBV3-1	NA	TRBJ2-7	CASSQDGPPLAHSYEQYF	TGTGCCAGCAGCCAAGATGGTCCCCCACTAGCGCACTCCTACGAGCAGTACTTC
TRBD1	TRBV19	NA	TRBJ2-7	CASSMNRGPYEQYF	TGTGCCAGTAGTATGAACAGGGGCCCATACGAGCAGTACTTC
NA	TRBV3-1	NA	TRBJ2-1	CASSQAIASSYNEQFF	TGTGCCAGCAGCCAAGCAATAGCTAGCTCCTACAATGAGCAGTTCTTC
NA	TRBV6-1	NA	TRBJ1-5	CATGQGLYSNQPQHF	TGTGCCACCGGTCAGGGACTCTATAGCAATCAGCCCCAGCATTTT
NA	TRBV4-1	NA	TRBJ2-2	CASSHLLGLTTGELFF	TGCGCCAGCAGCCACCTCCTGGGACTTACCACCGGGGAGCTGTTTTTT
TRBD1	TRBV4-3	NA	TRBJ2-7	CASSQEWVQGEIYEQYF	TGCGCCAGCAGCCAAGAATGGGTGCAGGGGGAAATCTACGAGCAGTACTTC
TRBD2	TRBV24-1	few	TRBJ2-2	CATKGTSGRRAGELFF	TGTGCCACCAAAGGGACTAGCGGGAGAAGGGCCGGGGAGCTGTTTTTT
TRBD2	TRBV27	NA	TRBJ2-1	CASSSMRDYPYNEQFF	TGTGCCAGCAGTTCAATGAGGGACTACCCCTACAATGAGCAGTTCTTC
NA	TRBV6-5	NA	TRBJ2-7	CASSYYPGTYEQYF	TGTGCCAGCAGTTACTATCCGGGGACCTACGAGCAGTACTTC
NA	TRBV29-1	NA	TRBJ1-2	CSVEGGGGYTF	TGCAGCGTCGAGGGGGGCGGTGGCTACACCTTC
NA	TRBV6-2/TRBV6-3	NA	TRBJ2-5	CASSYGQEEETQYF	TGTGCCAGCAGTTACGGACAAGAAGAAGAGACCCAGTACTTC
NA	TRBV5-1	NA	TRBJ1-1	CASSFTGSEAFF	TGCGCCAGCAGCTTCACTGGCAGTGAAGCTTTCTTT
NA	TRBV7-9	NA	TRBJ1-4	CASSLGAGPNEKLFF	TGTGCCAGCAGCTTAGGGGCAGGGCCTAATGAAAAACTGTTTTTT
TRBD1	TRBV18	NA	TRBJ1-1	CASSPLRQGMNTEAFF	TGTGCCAGCTCACCACTTAGACAGGGGATGAACACTGAAGCTTTCTTT
NA	TRBV6-4	many	TRBJ1-1	CASSDSPGGIDEAFF	TGTGCCAGCAGTGACTCCCCCGGGGGGATTGATGAAGCTTTCTTT
NA	TRBV5-5	NA	TRBJ2-3	CASSRDWGYTDTQYF	TGTGCCAGCAGCCGGGACTGGGGGTACACAGATACGCAGTATTTT
NA	TRBV6-2/TRBV6-3	few	TRBJ2-1	CASSSEVPNEQFF	TGTGCCAGCAGTTCAGAGGTCCCCAATGAGCAGTTCTTC
TRBD1	TRBV12-3/TRBV12-4	few	TRBJ1-6	CASRPGQGYNSPLHF	TGTGCCAGCAGACCGGGACAGGGCTATAATTCACCCCTCCACTTT
TRBD1	TRBV20-1	NA	TRBJ2-5	CSARDGDRVAGETQYF	TGCAGTGCTAGAGATGGGGACAGGGTAGCAGGAGAGACCCAGTACTTC
NA	TRBV10-3	NA	TRBJ1-2	CAISASAGYGYTF	TGTGCCATCAGTGCATCAGCCGGCTATGGCTACACCTTC
NA	TRBV12-3/TRBV12-4	NA	TRBJ1-3	CASSFGTPGNTIYF	TGTGCCAGCAGTTTCGGGACACCTGGAAACACCATATATTTT
TRBD1	TRBV4-3	few	TRBJ1-5	CASSQDLGTGGNQPQHF	TGCGCCAGCAGCCAAGATCTTGGAACAGGGGGGAACCAGCCCCAGCATTTT
TRBD1	TRBV6-1	many	TRBJ2-1	CASSQVPGQGHNEQFF	TGTGCCAGCAGTCAAGTACCGGGACAGGGGCACAATGAGCAGTTCTTC
NA	TRBV5-1	NA	TRBJ1-1	CASRSTVEAFF	TGCGCCAGCAGGTCAACCGTTGAAGCTTTCTTT
TRBD1	TRBV7-4	NA	TRBJ1-2	CASSYIPGQRFYGYTF	TGTGCCAGCAGCTACATTCCGGGACAGCGTTTCTATGGCTACACCTTC
NA	TRBV6-5	NA	TRBJ2-1	CASSYERSSYNEQFF	TGTGCCAGCAGTTACGAGCGGAGCTCCTACAATGAGCAGTTCTTC
NA	TRBV6-1	NA	TRBJ1-1	CASTLGGGNTEAFF	TGTGCCAGCACCCTCGGGGGTGGTAACACTGAAGCTTTCTTT
TRBD2	TRBV6-1	many	TRBJ2-3	CASTQREGQYFQDTQYF	TGTGCCAGCACCCAACGGGAGGGCCAATATTTTCAAGATACGCAGTATTTT
TRBD1	TRBV3-1	NA	TRBJ1-4	CASSQVGQVNEKLFF	TGTGCCAGCAGCCAAGTGGGACAGGTTAATGAAAAACTGTTTTTT
TRBD2	TRBV11-2	few	TRBJ2-1	CASSLVPWTSGGTYNEQFF	TGTGCCAGCAGCTTAGTTCCCTGGACTAGCGGGGGAACCTACAATGAGCAGTTCTTC
NA	TRBV7-9	NA	TRBJ1-1	CASSLTPRSPEAFF	TGTGCCAGCAGCTTAACACCTAGATCCCCTGAAGCTTTCTTT
NA	TRBV7-9	NA	TRBJ2-6	CASSFRQAVAGANVLTF	TGTGCCAGCAGCTTCAGACAGGCCGTGGCTGGGGCCAACGTCCTGACTTTC
TRBD2	TRBV7-6	NA	TRBJ2-1	CASSLATSGGTEQFF	TGTGCCAGCAGCTTAGCGACTAGCGGGGGTACAGAGCAGTTCTTC
NA	TRBV18	NA	TRBJ2-7	CASSPGRDEQYF	TGTGCCAGCTCACCCGGCAGGGACGAGCAGTACTTC
NA	TRBV18	many	TRBJ1-2	CASSPIQPQGLSLYGYTF	TGTGCCAGCTCACCGATTCAACCTCAGGGACTCTCCCTCTATGGCTACACCTTC
NA	TRBV11-1	NA	TRBJ2-6	CASSSTLVGGKGPSGANVLTF	TGTGCCAGCAGCTCAACGCTAGTTGGGGGGAAAGGGCCCTCTGGGGCCAACGTCCTGACTTTC
NA	TRBV7-3	NA	TRBJ2-1	CASSLTGLAGYEQFF	TGTGCCAGCAGCTTAACAGGTCTAGCAGGATATGAGCAGTTCTTC
TRBD1	TRBV5-1	few	TRBJ2-1	CASSLTGGHEQFF	TGCGCCAGCAGCTTGACAGGGGGCCATGAGCAGTTCTTC
NA	TRBV6-4	few	TRBJ2-5	CASSRTGGEQETQYF	TGTGCCAGCAGCCGAACAGGGGGGGAGCAAGAGACCCAGTACTTC
TRBD1	TRBV10-3	many	TRBJ2-7	CAISESIVAGGRYEQYF	TGTGCCATCAGTGAGTCTATTGTGGCAGGGGGCCGCTACGAGCAGTACTTC
NA	TRBV11-3	NA	TRBJ1-1	CASSTRGGLAFF	TGTGCCAGCAGCACCCGTGGGGGGTTAGCTTTCTTT